This TCR beta chain appears in the sequencing data of a study of blood T cell repertoires in COVID-19. Overall study context: Acute and convalescent COVID-19 samples came from the United States, Italy and Spain.

This CDR3 is built from 14 residues. The V gene's germline CDR1 is SGHRS and CDR2 YFSETQ. Trimming removed 6 bases from V and 6 bases from J; junction bases left unmatched: 8. Original handling: The authors estimated nucleated cell counts from reference gene primer amplification. The table came from immunoSEQ multiplex PCR; TCRdb's copy has only in-frame clones and leaves some out. The V and J calls and clone size come from that table; D and trimming were worked out from the DNA. The data contain about 160,000 clones, approximately 83% of them singletons. This receptor was identified in a woman of 80 years or more with active or convalescent COVID-19. The chain employs TRBV5-1 and TRBJ1-4, with 7 positions matching TRBD1. Sequenced input: peripheral blood. The CDR3 reads CASIGQGEHEKLFF. For the CDR3, the DNA is TGCGCCAGCATTGGGCAGGGGGAGCATGAAAAACTGTTTTTT.